The clone carrying this T cell receptor beta chain was counted once. Its antigen is not known. The record originates from a study of cytomegalovirus exposure and HLA in healthy donors. Germline V CDR1 and CDR2: SGDLS, YYNGEE. The V gene end was trimmed by 0 bases and the J gene end by 5 bases; junction bases not matched to a gene: 7. This CDR3 region has 17 residues. Study-level findings and limits: The authors later found HLA-associated TCR beta chains more clonally expanded than equally common others. Earlier analysis yielded a pattern in which most TCR beta V segments were productive about 90% or about 30% of the time. Altogether, about 160 TCR beta chains were recorded as cytomegalovirus-associated. In a later analysis, at a false discovery rate of 0.05, 16,951 TCR beta sequences were associated with HLA alleles.

Amplification used 60 Vbeta primers and 13 Jbeta primers. Repertoires were generated with immunoSEQ multiplex PCR, while TCRdb's copy carries only in-frame clones and drops some. Of roughly 130,000 clones detected, approximately 81% appear once; the ten largest clones hold about 0.7%. The chain employs TRBV9 and TRBJ1-5; 11 bases line up with TRBD1. This sequence originates from a man younger than 35 in good health and CMV-seronegative. The sequenced sample was PBMCs. CDR3 nucleotides: TGTGCCAGCAGCGTAGGGCCGGACAGGGGGCTGGATCAGCCCCAGCATTTT. It translates to CASSVGPDRGLDQPQHF.